This T cell receptor (beta chain) was identified during a study of cytomegalovirus exposure and HLA in healthy donors. Notes on the study in general: Presence/absence analyses treated sequencing depth as roughly uniform across donors.

Primers: 60 Vbeta forward and 13 Jbeta reverse. The table came from immunoSEQ multiplex PCR; TCRdb's copy has only in-frame clones and leaves some out. The profile shows approximately 98,000 clones, around 72% of them singletons. Trimming left V 6 bases short and J 2 bases short, with 19 bases between. Germline V gene lookup returns CDR1 MDHEN and CDR2 SYDVKM. The CDR3 spans 16 residues. A note on this clone: Its antigen is not identified.

The sequence was collected from a man in his late teens or twenties in good health and CMV-seropositive. What was sequenced was PBMCs. This chain joins TRBV28 and TRBJ1-1; perhaps TRBD1 as D (6 bases). The CDR3 sequence: CASSPSRGFDNTEAFF. In DNA, the CDR3 is TGTGCCAGCAGCCCGAGTAGGGGGTTTGATAACACTGAAGCTTTCTTT.